This T cell receptor (beta chain) was recovered during a study of early stage breast cancer tumors. Study as a whole: Of around 16 invasive breast tumors, more than nine were hormone receptor-positive, HER2-negative. Overall study results and limits: Unsorted bulk genomic DNA sequencing lacked pairing and functional marker data. Commonly generated sequences made up most enriched TCRB sequences shared between patients. Tumor and normal breast were distinguished via blood comparison in about 90% of the 16 patients.

The table came from immunoSEQ multiplex PCR; TCRdb's copy has only in-frame clones and leaves some out. The sample records tens of thousands of clones, approximately 72% being singletons. This clone was found a few times. The antigen remains unidentified. The CDR3 consists of 15 residues. Germline lookup yields CDR1 SNHLY and CDR2 FYNNEI. Deletions cut 10 bases from V and 0 bases from J, with 19 bases between. The specimen was blood. The rearrangement uses TRBV2 and TRBJ2-7; D unclear. The TCR comes from a person in their fifties with breast cancer. The CDR3 nucleotides read TGTGCCACTACGCTTGACATCATTAGCTCCTACGAGCAGTACTTC. It yields the protein CATTLDIISSYEQYF.